These 9 T cell receptor beta chains originate from one sample sequenced in a study of CD8 T cells in ankylosing spondylitis. TCRdb re-called the 5' RACE reads through MiXCR, storing one row per CDR3 protein. The sample includes 150,000 to 200,000 distinct CDR3 sequences, 30% to 40% of them seen just once. What was sequenced was synovial fluid, either unsorted or a sorted T cell fraction (not recorded which). The receptors derive from a male donor with ankylosing spondylitis.

The rearrangement uses TRBV7-2 and TRBJ1-1; 7 positions agree with TRBD1. The CDR3 contains 17 residues. Per the germline V gene, CDR1 is SGHTA and CDR2 is FQGNSA. The V gene end was trimmed by 0 bases and the J gene end by 0 bases; junction bases not matched to a gene: 7. The CDR3 protein is CASSLAVTGLVNTEAFF. In DNA, the CDR3 is TGTGCCAGCAGCTTAGCGGTGACAGGGTTGGTGAACACTGAAGCTTTCTTT.

The gene calls are TRBV30 and TRBJ2-7, with a weak D call TRBD2 (5 bases). The CDR3 loop spans 12 amino acids. CDR1 is GTSNPN, CDR2 SVGIG, per germline (reference sequence). Deletions cut 2 bases from V and 0 bases from J, with 5 bases between. The CDR3 protein is CAWSRDSYEQYF. The CDR3 DNA reads TGTGCCTGGAGTCGGGACTCCTACGAGCAGTACTTC.

The V and J genes are TRBV6-1 and TRBJ2-7; 8 nucleotides align to TRBD1. Looked up from germline, CDR1 is MNHNS and CDR2 is SASEGT. The CDR3 totals 14 residues. Germline trimming cut 5 bases from V and 6 bases from J; bases unmatched to any gene: 9. The CDR3 sequence: CASSTGTGSSEQYF. The CDR3 DNA sequence: TGTGCCAGCAGTACCGGGACAGGTAGTTCCGAGCAGTACTTC.

The chain employs TRBV11-2 and TRBJ1-6; 8 nucleotides match TRBD1. The germline V gene has CDR1 SGHAT and CDR2 FQNNGV. This CDR3 has 15 residues. J lost 10 bases, V lost 4 bases, and 9 bases had no gene match. This CDR3 is CASSSPPGGSSPLHF. The CDR3, as DNA: TGTGCCAGCAGCTCCCCTCCAGGGGGCTCCTCACCCCTCCACTTT. Complete variable domain (other parts from reference TRBV11-2 and TRBJ1-6): EAGVAQSPRYKIIEKRQSVAFWCNPISGHATLYWYQQILGQGPKLLIQFQNNGVVDDSQLPKDRFSAERLKGVDSTLKIQPAKLEDSAVYLCASSSPPGGSSPLHFGNGTRLTVT.

This clonotype showed up many times. This chain uses TRBV5-1 with TRBJ2-3, with 7 bases lining up with TRBD2. The CDR3 consists of 17 residues. V was pared by 3 bases and J by 0 bases, with 10 bases of the junction left unmatched. Germline V gives CDR1 SGHRS, CDR2 YFSETQ. CDR3 residues: CASSWPQEAGSTDTQYF. The CDR3, as DNA: TGCGCCAGCAGCTGGCCCCAGGAAGCGGGAAGCACAGATACGCAGTATTTT.

This clonotype was seen a few times. V usage is TRBV2 and J usage is TRBJ1-6; a possible D gene is TRBD1 (6 bases). This CDR3 is built from 14 residues. Per the germline V gene, CDR1 is SNHLY and CDR2 is FYNNEI. V was shortened by 7 bases and J by 10 bases, with 17 bases between the two germline ends. CDR3: CASTEGGMGSPLHF. The DNA of the CDR3 is TGTGCCAGCACCGAGGGGGGAATGGGATCACCCCTCCACTTT.

This chain links TRBV6-5 with TRBJ1-2, with D unclear. Germline V gene sequence: CDR1 MNHEY, CDR2 SVGAGI. V was cut by 2 bases and J by 4 bases, with 11 bases left in between. The CDR3 totals 14 residues. DNA of the CDR3: TGTGCCAGCAGTTACGTAGGGCCCCCCTATGGCTACACCTTC. It yields the protein CASSYVGPPYGYTF.

The V gene is TRBV9, the J gene TRBJ1-2; a weak D match, TRBD1 (5 bases). Trimming took off 3 bases at V and 2 bases at J, with 14 bases between the two ends. There are 15 residues in the CDR3. CDR1 SGDLS and CDR2 YYNGEE come from the germline V gene. The CDR3, as DNA: TGTGCCAGCAGCGCCAGAGGGACGGTAAACTATGGCTACACCTTC. Translated: CASSARGTVNYGYTF.

The gene calls are TRBV28 and TRBJ1-1; D remains unclear. V was pared by 7 bases and J by 1 base, with 7 bases between. In germline, CDR1 is MDHEN, CDR2 SYDVKM. The CDR3 totals 12 residues. The CDR3 here is CASKVGNTEAFF. For the CDR3, the DNA is TGTGCCAGCAAAGTCGGGAACACTGAAGCTTTCTTT.